This TCR beta chain originates from a study of high-grade serous ovarian cancer treatment subgroups. On the study more broadly: Samples averaged roughly 15,000 reads and several thousand unique TCR beta rearrangements. Whole-study results and caveats: Same-patient tumor repertoires overlapped at about 0.095 to 0.85; different patients barely overlapped. Without spatial data, bulk sequencing limits insight into HGSC tumor diversity.

The tumor samples were collected prior to definitive surgery or chemotherapy. As regards this clone: The target antigen is unknown.

TCRdb's copy holds only in-frame clones and misses some; the assay was immunoSEQ multiplex PCR. The sample carries around 1,500 clones, 67% recorded once. J gave up 5 bases and V 5 bases, and 5 bases lay outside the gene matches. The CDR3 sequence is 15 residues long. The germline V gene encodes CDR1 SEHNR and CDR2 FQNEAQ (reference sequence). The sample comprised tumor tissue. The TCR comes from a human donor with high-grade serous ovarian cancer. This chain links TRBV7-9 with TRBJ2-5; 13 positions match TRBD2. The CDR3 DNA reads TGTGCCAGCAGCGTTATACTAGCGGGAGGGGAGACCCAGTACTTC. It is translated as CASSVILAGGETQYF.